One sample yielded the 24 T cell receptor beta chains listed below, sequenced in a study of T cells in Graves' hyperthyroidism and ophthalmopathy. Amplification targeted TCR beta CDR3 regions from RNA transcripts. The study used the HTBI primer set for a first-round RT-PCR of the TCR CDR3. Via MiXCR, TCRdb re-called the multiplex PCR reads, giving one row per CDR3 protein. The sample records approximately 690,000 distinct CDR3 sequences, around 21% being singletons. Sequencing used blood. The source is a man aged 25 to 40 with Graves' ophthalmopathy.

The chain recombines TRBV20-1 with TRBJ2-7; 9 bases match TRBD2. The CDR3 is made up of 15 amino acids. Germline V gene data show CDR1 as DFQATT and CDR2 as SNEGSKA (reference sequence). The V and J ends lost 6 bases and 2 bases, in that order; junction bases with no gene match: 11. DNA of the CDR3: TGCAGTGCCGGAGGGGCTAGCGGGAACCCCTACGAGCAGTACTTC. Translation gives CSAGGASGNPYEQYF.

This clonotype was observed a handful of times. V usage is TRBV6-5 and J usage is TRBJ1-4; weak D call: TRBD1 (5 bases). Germline lookup yields CDR1 MNHEY and CDR2 SVGAGI. V dropped 2 bases and J dropped 3 bases, with 7 bases sitting between them. The length of the CDR3 is 14 residues. In DNA form, the CDR3 reads TGTGCCAGCAGTTACGCAGGGCCTAATGAAAAACTGTTTTTT. This codes for CASSYAGPNEKLFF.

The table lists this clonotype with many counts. V and J are TRBV11-2 and TRBJ2-7; possibly TRBD2 for D (5 bases). V gave up 1 base and J gave up 0 bases, with 13 bases separating them. The germline gives CDR1 SGHAT, CDR2 FQNNGV. The CDR3 consists of 16 residues. This CDR3 is CASSLAPEAGSYEQYF. CDR3 DNA: TGTGCCAGCAGCTTAGCGCCGGAGGCGGGCTCCTACGAGCAGTACTTC.

This clonotype was detected a few times. The J gene is TRBJ2-2, the V gene TRBV4-3; 12 nucleotides agree with TRBD2. The germline CDR1 and CDR2 sequences are LGHNA and YSLEER. V shed 4 bases and J 6 bases; nucleotides not matched to a gene: 6. The CDR3 is made up of 16 amino acids. CDR3 DNA sequence: TGCGCCAGCAGCCGGTCGACTAGCGGGAGATCCGGGGAGCTGTTTTTT. Translation: CASSRSTSGRSGELFF.

In regard to this clonotype: One end of the junction varies from germline; a read error may be responsible. This chain joins TRBV4-1 and TRBJ2-7, with TRBD1 matching 7 bases. The CDR3 consists of 15 residues. Germline CDR1 reads MGHRA; CDR2 reads YSYEKL. CDR3 region: CASNQRTGLSYEQYF. As DNA, the CDR3 is TGCGCCAGCAACCAAAGGACAGGACTGTCCTACGAGCAGTACTTC.

Ten or more counts support this clonotype. The chain links TRBV28 to TRBJ2-5, with 8 bases that match TRBD2. V dropped 7 bases and J dropped 5; count of bases not matched to a gene: 9. There are 14 residues in the CDR3. Germline V gene sequence: CDR1 MDHEN, CDR2 SYDVKM. CDR3 sequence: CASIPAGDSETQYF. For the CDR3, the DNA is TGTGCCAGCATTCCAGCGGGAGATTCGGAGACCCAGTACTTC.

The chain recombines TRBV5-5 with TRBJ2-2; TRBD1 matches 7 bases. Trimming at V came to 3 bases and at J to 1 base, leaving 3 bases not matched to a gene. The germline V gene encodes CDR1 SGHKS and CDR2 YYEKEE (reference sequence). This CDR3 has 15 amino acids. CDR3 DNA sequence: TGTGCCAGCAGCTGGACAGGCGGGAACACCGGGGAGCTGTTTTTT. As protein: CASSWTGGNTGELFF.

Comment on this clonotype: A much larger clone is a single base away; this may be a read error. This rearrangement joins TRBV20-1 to TRBJ2-1, with 8 bases lining up with TRBD2. Germline V CDR1 and CDR2: DFQATT, SNEGSKA (reference sequence). Losses at the gene ends were 4 bases for V and 7 bases for J; bases not matched to a gene: 9. The CDR3 length is 14 residues. CDR3 nucleotides: TGCAGTGCTAAGCGTAGCGGGATGAGGAATGAGCAGTTCTTC. Its translation is CSAKRSGMRNEQFF.

This clonotype was counted at least ten times. The V gene is TRBV28, the J gene TRBJ1-5; D might be TRBD1 (5 bases). CDR3 length equals 19 residues. Trimming removed 10 bases from V and 0 bases from J, with 28 bases in between. Germline V gene sequence: CDR1 MDHEN, CDR2 SYDVKM. CDR3 sequence: CATFSSRVGLKYSNQPQHF. CDR3 DNA sequence: TGTGCCACCTTCTCCTCCAGGGTCGGTTTAAAGTATAGCAATCAGCCCCAGCATTTT.

About this clonotype itself: One junction end disagrees with the germline gene, perhaps due to a read error. This chain joins TRBV6-1 and TRBJ2-1; D is perhaps TRBD1 or TRBD2 (5 bases each). The germline gives CDR1 MNHNS, CDR2 SASEGT. This CDR3 has 13 amino acids. CDR3 in amino acids: CASRSGTNNGQFF. As DNA, the CDR3 is TGTGCCAGCAGGTCCGGGACCAACAATGGGCAGTTCTTC.

This clonotype was picked up many times. The chain links TRBV12-3 or TRBV12-4 to TRBJ1-4, with a possible D match to TRBD1 (6 bases). This CDR3 has 14 residues. Trimming removed 5 bases at V and 7 bases at J, with 14 bases between. DNA for the CDR3: TGTGCCAGCAGTGATAACAGGGAGGGTGAAAAACTGTTTTTT. It translates to CASSDNREGEKLFF.

This clonotype was counted a few times. V usage is TRBV19 and J usage is TRBJ2-1; D gene unclear. Per germline, CDR1 LNHDA and CDR2 SQIVND (reference sequence). V lost 3 bases and J lost 0, with 9 bases in between. CDR3 length equals 15 residues. The chain's CDR3 is CASSIGRSSYNEQFF. CDR3 coding DNA: TGTGCCAGTAGTATCGGGCGGAGCTCCTACAATGAGCAGTTCTTC.

The genes are TRBV20-1 and TRBJ1-3; 7 positions match TRBD1. CDR1 and CDR2 (germline): DFQATT, SNEGSKA (reference sequence). V was pared by 0 bases and J by 4 bases, with 6 bases of the junction left unmatched. The CDR3 is 15 amino acids. CDR3 residues: CSARDLEQGGNTIYF. The DNA for the CDR3 is TGCAGTGCTAGAGATCTGGAACAGGGGGGAAACACCATATATTTT.

In its sample, this clonotype was seen a few times. This chain connects TRBV7-9 to TRBJ2-7; possibly TRBD2 for D (5 bases). There are 13 residues in the CDR3. From germline, CDR1 is SEHNR and CDR2 FQNEAQ (reference sequence). V was clipped by 1 base and J by 6 bases, with 10 bases between them. DNA for the CDR3: TGTGCCAGCAGCTTAGACTTCCGGGGCGAGCAGTACTTC. Residues: CASSLDFRGEQYF.

The chain employs TRBV19 and TRBJ2-4; possibly TRBD2 for D (6 bases). The CDR3 has 14 amino acids. The germline V and J ends were trimmed by 7 bases and 7 bases, with 17 bases remaining between them. Looked up from germline, CDR1 is LNHDA and CDR2 is SQIVND (reference sequence). DNA for the CDR3: TGTGCCAGTAAAAAACAGGCGGGATCGAACATTCAGTACTTC. Its translation: CASKKQAGSNIQYF.

This clonotype has only a few counts. This chain joins TRBV2 and TRBJ2-2; maybe TRBD1 (5 bases). Looked up from germline, CDR1 is SNHLY and CDR2 is FYNNEI. V was shortened by 5 bases and J by 5 bases, with 18 bases between the two germline ends. This CDR3 region has 16 residues. Here the CDR3 DNA reads TGTGCCAGCAGTTCGCAGGGCGTGATGGTTACCGGGGAGCTGTTTTTT. Its translation is CASSSQGVMVTGELFF.

The J gene is TRBJ1-5, the V gene TRBV4-1; D may be TRBD1 (5 bases). CDR3 length: 17 amino acids. Trimming removed 0 bases at V and 7 bases at J, with 19 bases between. The germline V gene encodes CDR1 MGHRA and CDR2 YSYEKL. The CDR3 here is CASSQEPGRAVTQPQHF. CDR3 nucleotides: TGCGCCAGCAGCCAAGAACCGGGCAGGGCTGTAACCCAGCCCCAGCATTTT.

This clonotype was seen a few times. The CDR3 DNA sequence: TGTGCCAGCAGCTTAACAGGGCAGGAGCAGTACTTC. Translating it yields CASSLTGQEQYF. J is TRBJ2-7 and V is TRBV7-3; the D is unclear. This CDR3 spans 12 amino acids. Germline V gene data show CDR1 as SGHTA and CDR2 as FQGTGA. The ends were cut back, 0 bases at V and 7 bases at J, with 7 bases in the middle.

Regarding this clonotype: A junction boundary mismatches the germline segment, possibly from a read error. The chain carries TRBV28 and TRBJ2-3, with no clear D. Per the germline V gene, CDR1 is MDHEN and CDR2 is SYDVKM. The length of the CDR3 is 14 residues. CDR3 coding DNA: TGTACCAGCGCACCCTCTCGGGTAGGGGATACGCAGTATTTT. Amino acids: CTSAPSRVGDTQYF.

The chain carries TRBV15 and TRBJ2-2; D is unresolved. Germline CDR1 is LNHNV and CDR2 is YYDKDF (reference sequence). The CDR3 consists of 15 residues. V shed 2 bases and J shed 1 base, with 8 bases lying between them. The CDR3 loop reads CATSRSNLNTGELFF. In DNA, the CDR3 is TGTGCCACCAGCAGATCAAACTTGAACACCGGGGAGCTGTTTTTT. Drawing the rest from reference TRBV15 and TRBJ2-2, the complete variable domain is DAMVIQNPRYQVTQFGKPVTLSCSQTLNHNVMYWYQQKSSQAPKLLFHYYDKDFNNEADTPDNFQSRRPNTSFCFLDIRSPGLGDTAMYLCATSRSNLNTGELFFGEGSRLTVL.

This clonotype was picked up one time. V usage is TRBV30 and J usage is TRBJ1-1, with TRBD1 as a possible D gene (5 bases). The CDR3 is 15 amino acids. The germline CDR1 and CDR2 sequences are GTSNPN and SVGIG (reference sequence). Trimming shortened V by 3 bases and J by 0 bases, and 14 bases separated the two germline ends. The CDR3 reads CAWRVPRQLNTEAFF. CDR3 DNA: TGTGCCTGGAGGGTCCCGAGACAGTTGAACACTGAAGCTTTCTTT.

This clonotype has just a few counts. The chain employs TRBV6-1 and TRBJ2-7, with D tentatively TRBD1 or TRBD2 (5 bases each). This CDR3 has 19 amino acids. Germline-derived CDR1 and CDR2 are MNHNS and SASEGT. Trimming cost V 5 bases and J 3 bases, with 29 bases left between them. CDR3 sequence: CASSRLSPLVRGSIYEQYF. The CDR3 nucleotides are TGTGCCAGCAGTCGACTTTCCCCCCTTGTGAGGGGATCGATCTACGAGCAGTACTTC.

In this sample, this clonotype turned up a few times. In DNA, the CDR3 is TGTGCCAGCAGTCCATTCCCGGAAGCGGGAGGAACCTACGAGCAGTTCTTC. Protein product: CASSPFPEAGGTYEQFF. The chain uses TRBV6-2 or TRBV6-3 and TRBJ2-7, with TRBD2 matching 9 bases. The J call is uncertain, as TRBJ2-1 better fits the DNA end. This CDR3 comprises 17 residues. Germline V lookup: CDR1 MNHEY, CDR2 SVGEGT.

The chain links TRBV20-1 to TRBJ2-1; 12 bases line up with TRBD2. This CDR3 has 16 amino acids. CDR1 is DFQATT, CDR2 SNEGSKA, per germline (reference sequence). J lost 6 bases, V lost 3 bases, and 9 bases had no gene match. CDR3 loop: CSASRGLAGGGNEQFF. The CDR3 nucleotides are TGCAGTGCTAGTAGAGGGCTAGCGGGAGGGGGCAATGAGCAGTTCTTC.